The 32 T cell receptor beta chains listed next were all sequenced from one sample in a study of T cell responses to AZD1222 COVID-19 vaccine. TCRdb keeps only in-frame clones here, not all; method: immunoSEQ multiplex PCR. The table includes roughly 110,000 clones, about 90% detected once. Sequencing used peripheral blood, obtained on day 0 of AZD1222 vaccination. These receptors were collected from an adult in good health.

This CDR3 reads CASSYPGPQGATEAFF. The CDR3 bases are TGTGCCAGCAGCTATCCGGGACCGCAGGGAGCCACTGAAGCTTTCTTT. This chain uses TRBV7-2 with TRBJ1-1; tentative D call: TRBD1 (5 bases). This CDR3 has 16 residues. Germline V gene data show CDR1 as SGHTA and CDR2 as FQGNSA. Between the trimmed V and J ends, which lost 4 bases and 4 bases, there was a span of 19 bases.

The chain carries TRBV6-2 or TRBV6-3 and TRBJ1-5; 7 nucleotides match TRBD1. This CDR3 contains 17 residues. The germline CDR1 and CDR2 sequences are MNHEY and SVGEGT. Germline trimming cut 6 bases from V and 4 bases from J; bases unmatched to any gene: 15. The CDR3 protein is CASSPPPGQILNQPQHF. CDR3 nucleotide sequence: TGTGCCAGCAGCCCACCCCCGGGACAGATTTTAAATCAGCCCCAGCATTTT.

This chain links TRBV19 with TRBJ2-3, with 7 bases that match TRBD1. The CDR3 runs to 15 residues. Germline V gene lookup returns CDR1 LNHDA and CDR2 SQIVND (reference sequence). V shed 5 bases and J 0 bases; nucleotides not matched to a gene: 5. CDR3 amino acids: CASSLGGGSTDTQYF. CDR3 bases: TGTGCCAGTAGTCTAGGGGGCGGAAGCACAGATACGCAGTATTTT.

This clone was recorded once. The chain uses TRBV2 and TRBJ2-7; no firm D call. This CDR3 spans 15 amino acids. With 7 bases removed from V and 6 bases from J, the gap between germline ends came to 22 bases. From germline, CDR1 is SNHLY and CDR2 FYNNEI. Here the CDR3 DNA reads TGTGCCAGCATAGGAACTTCAATCTCCTCGTCCGAGCAGTACTTC. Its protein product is CASIGTSISSSEQYF.

As DNA, the CDR3 is TGTGCCAGCAGCTTGCTAGGGACTAGCGACAATGAGCAGTTCTTC. It translates to CASSLLGTSDNEQFF. The chain joins TRBV5-5 to TRBJ2-1, with 10 bases fitting TRBD2. With 1 base clipped from V and 5 bases from J, the junction kept 3 bases outside the gene matches. CDR1 is SGHKS, CDR2 YYEKEE, per germline (reference sequence). The CDR3 has 15 amino acids. Drawing the rest from reference TRBV5-5 and TRBJ2-1, the complete variable domain is DAGVTQSPTHLIKTRGQQVTLRCSPISGHKSVSWYQQVLGQGPQFIFQYYEKEERGRGNFPDRFSARQFPNYSSELNVNALLLGDSALYLCASSLLGTSDNEQFFGPGTRLTVL.

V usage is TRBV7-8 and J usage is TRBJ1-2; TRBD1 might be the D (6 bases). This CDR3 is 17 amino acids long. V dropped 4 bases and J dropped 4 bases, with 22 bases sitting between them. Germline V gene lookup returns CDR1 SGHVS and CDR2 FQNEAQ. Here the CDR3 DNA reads TGTGCCAGCAGCTCCCCCTTGTCAGGGGCGGCTAGCTATGGCTACACCTTC. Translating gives CASSSPLSGAASYGYTF.

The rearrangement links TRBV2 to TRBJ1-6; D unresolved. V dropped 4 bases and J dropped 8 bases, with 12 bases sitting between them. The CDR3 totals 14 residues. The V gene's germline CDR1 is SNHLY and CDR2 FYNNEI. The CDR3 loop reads CASSVSGRDSPLHF. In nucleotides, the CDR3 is TGTGCCAGCAGTGTATCCGGGAGGGATTCACCCCTCCACTTT.

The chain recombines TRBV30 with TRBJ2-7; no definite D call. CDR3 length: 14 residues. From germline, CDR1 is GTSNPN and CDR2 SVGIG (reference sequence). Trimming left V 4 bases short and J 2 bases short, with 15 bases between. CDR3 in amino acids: CAWIDRKRAYEQYF. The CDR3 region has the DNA TGTGCCTGGATCGATAGGAAAAGGGCCTACGAGCAGTACTTC.

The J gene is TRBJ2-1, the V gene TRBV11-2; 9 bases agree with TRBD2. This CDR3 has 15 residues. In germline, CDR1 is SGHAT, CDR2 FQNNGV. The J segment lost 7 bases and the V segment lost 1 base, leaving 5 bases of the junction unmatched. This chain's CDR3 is CASSLGWRGGNEQFF. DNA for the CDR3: TGTGCCAGCAGCTTAGGATGGCGGGGGGGGAATGAGCAGTTCTTC.

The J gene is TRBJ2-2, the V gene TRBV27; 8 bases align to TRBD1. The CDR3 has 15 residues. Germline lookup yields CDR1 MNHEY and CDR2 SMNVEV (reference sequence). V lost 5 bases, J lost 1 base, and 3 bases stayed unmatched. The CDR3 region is CASSPGTGNTGELFF. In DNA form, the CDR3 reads TGTGCCAGCAGTCCCGGGACAGGGAACACCGGGGAGCTGTTTTTT.

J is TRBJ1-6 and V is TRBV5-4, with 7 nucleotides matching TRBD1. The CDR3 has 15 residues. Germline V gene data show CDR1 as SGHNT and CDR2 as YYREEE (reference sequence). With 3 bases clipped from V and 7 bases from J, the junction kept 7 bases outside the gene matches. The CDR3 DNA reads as TGTGCCAGCAGCTCCACCGGGACAGACAATTCACCCCTCCACTTT. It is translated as CASSSTGTDNSPLHF.

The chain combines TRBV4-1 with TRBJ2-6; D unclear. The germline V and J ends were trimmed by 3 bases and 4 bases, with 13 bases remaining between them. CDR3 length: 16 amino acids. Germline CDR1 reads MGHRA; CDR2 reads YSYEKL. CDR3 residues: CASSHPRGMGANVLTF. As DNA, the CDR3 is TGCGCCAGCAGCCATCCCCGAGGAATGGGGGCCAACGTCCTGACTTTC.

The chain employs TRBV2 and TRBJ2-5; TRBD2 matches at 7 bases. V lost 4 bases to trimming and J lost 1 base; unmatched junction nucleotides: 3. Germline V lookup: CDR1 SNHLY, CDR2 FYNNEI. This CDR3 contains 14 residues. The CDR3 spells CASSGGGFQETQYF. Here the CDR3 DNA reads TGTGCCAGCAGTGGCGGGGGATTCCAAGAGACCCAGTACTTC.

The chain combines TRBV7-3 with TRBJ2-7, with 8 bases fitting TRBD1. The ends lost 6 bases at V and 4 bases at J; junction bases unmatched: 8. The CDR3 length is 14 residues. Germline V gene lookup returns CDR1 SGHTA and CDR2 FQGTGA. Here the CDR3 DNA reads TGTGCCAGCAGACAAGGACAGGGTACGTACGAGCAGTACTTC. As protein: CASRQGQGTYEQYF. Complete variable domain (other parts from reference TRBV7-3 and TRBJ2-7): GAGVSQTPSNKVTEKGKYVELRCDPISGHTALYWYRQSLGQGPEFLIYFQGTGAADDSGLPNDRFFAVRPEGSVSTLKIQRTERGDSAVYLCASRQGQGTYEQYFGPGTRLTVT.

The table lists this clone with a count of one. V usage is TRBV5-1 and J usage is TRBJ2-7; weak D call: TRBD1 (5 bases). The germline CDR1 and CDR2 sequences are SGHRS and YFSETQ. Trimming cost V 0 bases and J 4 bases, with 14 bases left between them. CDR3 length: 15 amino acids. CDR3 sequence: CASSLAGPGNYEQYF. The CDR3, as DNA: TGCGCCAGCAGCTTGGCGGGTCCAGGGAATTACGAGCAGTACTTC.

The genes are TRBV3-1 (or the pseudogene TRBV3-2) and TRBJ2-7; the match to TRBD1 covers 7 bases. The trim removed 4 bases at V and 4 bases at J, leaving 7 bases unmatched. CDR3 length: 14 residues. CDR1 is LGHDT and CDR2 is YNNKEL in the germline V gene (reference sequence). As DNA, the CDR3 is TGTGCCAGCAGCCTATTACAGGGGAAATACGAGCAGTACTTC. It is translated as CASSLLQGKYEQYF.

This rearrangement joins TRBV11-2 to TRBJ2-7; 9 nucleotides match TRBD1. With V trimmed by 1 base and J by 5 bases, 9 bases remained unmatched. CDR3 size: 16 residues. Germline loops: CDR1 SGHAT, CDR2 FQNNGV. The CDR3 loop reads CASSLGLGQGINEQYF. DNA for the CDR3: TGTGCCAGCAGCTTAGGGTTGGGACAGGGTATCAACGAGCAGTACTTC.

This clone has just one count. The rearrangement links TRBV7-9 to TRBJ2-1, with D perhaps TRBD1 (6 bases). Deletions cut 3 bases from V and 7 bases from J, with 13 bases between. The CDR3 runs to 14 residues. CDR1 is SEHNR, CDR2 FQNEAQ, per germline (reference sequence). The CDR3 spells CASSFRTDLNEQFF. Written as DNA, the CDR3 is TGTGCCAGCAGCTTCCGGACAGATCTTAATGAGCAGTTCTTC.

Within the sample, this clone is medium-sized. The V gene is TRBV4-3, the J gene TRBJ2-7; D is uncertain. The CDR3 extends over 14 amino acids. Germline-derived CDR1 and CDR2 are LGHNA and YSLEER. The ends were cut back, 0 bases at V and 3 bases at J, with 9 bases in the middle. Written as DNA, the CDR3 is TGCGCCAGCAGCCAAGAGTTCGATTACTACGAGCAGTACTTC. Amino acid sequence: CASSQEFDYYEQYF.

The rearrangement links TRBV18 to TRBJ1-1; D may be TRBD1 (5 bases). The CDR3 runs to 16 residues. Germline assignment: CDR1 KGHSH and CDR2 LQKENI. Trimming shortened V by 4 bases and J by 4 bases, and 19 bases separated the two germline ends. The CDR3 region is CASSQSNRDGGTEAFF. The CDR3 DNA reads TGTGCCAGCTCACAGAGTAACCGGGACGGGGGCACTGAAGCTTTCTTT. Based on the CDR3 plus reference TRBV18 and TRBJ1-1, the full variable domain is NAGVMQNPRHLVRRRGQEARLRCSPMKGHSHVYWYRQLPEEGLKFMVYLQKENIIDESGMPKERFSAEFPKEGPSILRIQQVVRGDSAAYFCASSQSNRDGGTEAFFGQGTRLTVV.

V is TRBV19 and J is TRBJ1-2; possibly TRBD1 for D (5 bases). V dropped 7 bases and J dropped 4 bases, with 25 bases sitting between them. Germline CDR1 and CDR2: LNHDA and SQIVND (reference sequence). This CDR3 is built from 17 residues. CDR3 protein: CASISRDHTEPIYGYTF. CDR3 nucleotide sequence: TGTGCCAGTATCTCCCGGGACCACACAGAACCGATCTATGGCTACACCTTC.

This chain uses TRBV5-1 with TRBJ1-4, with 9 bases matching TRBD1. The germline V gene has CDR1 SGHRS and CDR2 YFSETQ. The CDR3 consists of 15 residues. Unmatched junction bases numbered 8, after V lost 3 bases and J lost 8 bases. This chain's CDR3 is CASSWRQGVEEKLFF. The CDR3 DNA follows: TGCGCCAGCAGCTGGAGACAGGGGGTCGAAGAAAAACTGTTTTTT.

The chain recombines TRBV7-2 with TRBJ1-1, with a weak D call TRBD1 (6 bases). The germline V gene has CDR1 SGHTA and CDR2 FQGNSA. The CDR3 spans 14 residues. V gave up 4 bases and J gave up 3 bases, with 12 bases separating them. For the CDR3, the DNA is TGTGCCAGCAGCTGGGGAGGGGGGGACACTGAAGCTTTCTTT. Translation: CASSWGGGDTEAFF.

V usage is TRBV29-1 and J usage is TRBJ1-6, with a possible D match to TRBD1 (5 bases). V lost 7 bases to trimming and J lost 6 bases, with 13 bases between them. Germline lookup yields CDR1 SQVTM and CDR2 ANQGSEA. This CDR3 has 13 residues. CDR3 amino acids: CSARDGTNSPLHF. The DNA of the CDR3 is TGCAGCGCCCGGGACGGAACTAATTCACCCCTCCACTTT.

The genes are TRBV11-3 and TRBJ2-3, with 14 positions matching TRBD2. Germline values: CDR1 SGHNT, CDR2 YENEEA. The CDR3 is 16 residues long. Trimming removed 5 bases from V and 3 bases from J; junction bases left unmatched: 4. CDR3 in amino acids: CASSPGLAGVTDTQYF. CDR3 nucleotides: TGTGCCAGCAGCCCGGGACTAGCGGGGGTGACAGATACGCAGTATTTT.

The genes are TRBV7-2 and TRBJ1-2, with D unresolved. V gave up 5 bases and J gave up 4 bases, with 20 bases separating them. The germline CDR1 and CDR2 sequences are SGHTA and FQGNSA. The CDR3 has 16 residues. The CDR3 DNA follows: TGTGCCAGCAGCCCGAATACCCCGACACTTAGCTATGGCTACACCTTC. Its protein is CASSPNTPTLSYGYTF.

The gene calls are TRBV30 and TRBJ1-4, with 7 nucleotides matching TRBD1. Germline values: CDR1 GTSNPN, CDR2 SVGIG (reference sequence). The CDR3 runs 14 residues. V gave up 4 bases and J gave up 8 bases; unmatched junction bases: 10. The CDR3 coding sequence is TGTGCCTGGACCCCGACAGGGCATGGGGAAAAACTGTTTTTT. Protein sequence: CAWTPTGHGEKLFF.

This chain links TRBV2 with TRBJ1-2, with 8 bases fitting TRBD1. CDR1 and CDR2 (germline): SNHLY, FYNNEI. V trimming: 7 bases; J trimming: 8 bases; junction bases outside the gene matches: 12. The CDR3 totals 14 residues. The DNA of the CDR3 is TGTGCCAGCACCTTATATCAGGGGGCGCGAGGCTACACCTTC. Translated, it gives CASTLYQGARGYTF.

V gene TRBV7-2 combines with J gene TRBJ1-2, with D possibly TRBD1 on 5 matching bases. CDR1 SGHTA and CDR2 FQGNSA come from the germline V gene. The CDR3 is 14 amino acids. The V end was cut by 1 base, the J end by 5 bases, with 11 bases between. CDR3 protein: CASSLGDGVYGYTF. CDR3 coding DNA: TGTGCCAGCAGCTTAGGGGACGGCGTATATGGCTACACCTTC.

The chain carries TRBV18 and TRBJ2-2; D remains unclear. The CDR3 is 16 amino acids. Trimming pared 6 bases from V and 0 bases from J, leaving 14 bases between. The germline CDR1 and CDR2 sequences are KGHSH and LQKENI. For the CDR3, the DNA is TGTGCCAGCTCCCGTGGTCCAGGCCCGAACACCGGGGAGCTGTTTTTT. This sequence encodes CASSRGPGPNTGELFF.

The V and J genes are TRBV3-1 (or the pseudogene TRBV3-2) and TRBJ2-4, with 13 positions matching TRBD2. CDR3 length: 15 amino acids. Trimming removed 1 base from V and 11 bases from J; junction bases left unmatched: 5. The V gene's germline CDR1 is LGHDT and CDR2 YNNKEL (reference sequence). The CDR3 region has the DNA TGTGCCAGCAGCCAAGTTCCGGGACTAGCGGGGTTTCAGTACTTC. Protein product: CASSQVPGLAGFQYF.

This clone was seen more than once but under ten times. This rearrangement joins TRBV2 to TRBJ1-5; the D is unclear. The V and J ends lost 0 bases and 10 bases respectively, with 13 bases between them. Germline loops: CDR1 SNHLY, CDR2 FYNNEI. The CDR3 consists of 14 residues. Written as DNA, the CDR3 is TGTGCCAGCAGTGAAGCTCGGAAGACGGGCCCCCAGCATTTT. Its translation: CASSEARKTGPQHF.